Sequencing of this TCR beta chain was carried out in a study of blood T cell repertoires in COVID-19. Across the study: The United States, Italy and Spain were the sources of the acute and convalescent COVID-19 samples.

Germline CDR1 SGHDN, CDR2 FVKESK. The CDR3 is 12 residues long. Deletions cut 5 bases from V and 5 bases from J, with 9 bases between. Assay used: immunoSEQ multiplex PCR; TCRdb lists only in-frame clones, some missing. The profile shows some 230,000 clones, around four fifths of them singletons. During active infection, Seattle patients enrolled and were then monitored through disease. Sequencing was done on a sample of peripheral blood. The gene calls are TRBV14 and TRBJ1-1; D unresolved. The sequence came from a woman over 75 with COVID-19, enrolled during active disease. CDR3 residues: CASSSSWTEAFF. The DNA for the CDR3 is TGTGCCAGCAGCAGTAGCTGGACTGAAGCTTTCTTT.